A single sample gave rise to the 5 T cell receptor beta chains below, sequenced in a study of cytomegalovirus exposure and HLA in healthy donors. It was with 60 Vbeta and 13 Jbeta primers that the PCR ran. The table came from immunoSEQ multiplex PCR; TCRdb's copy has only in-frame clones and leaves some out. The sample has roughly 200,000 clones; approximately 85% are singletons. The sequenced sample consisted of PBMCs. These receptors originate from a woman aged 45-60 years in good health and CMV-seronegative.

The CDR3 DNA reads as TGTGCCAGCAGTCTCGGGGGAAGCACTGAAGCTTTCTTT. This gives the protein CASSLGGSTEAFF. The V and J genes are TRBV27 and TRBJ1-1, with TRBD1 as a possible D gene (5 bases). The CDR3 extends over 13 amino acids. Germline V gene data show CDR1 as MNHEY and CDR2 as SMNVEV (reference sequence). Trimming took 5 bases from V and 4 from J, leaving 11 bases between them.

The CDR3 DNA sequence: TGTGCCAGCACGAGCCAAACGACTAGCACAGATACGCAGTATTTT. It specifies CASTSQTTSTDTQYF. The V gene is TRBV4-2, the J gene TRBJ2-3; D ambiguous. Germline-derived CDR1 and CDR2 are LGHNA and YNFKEQ. The CDR3 contains 15 residues. The ends were cut back, 7 bases at V and 0 bases at J, with 14 bases in the middle.

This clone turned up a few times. The CDR3 region is CASRDRRYTEAFF. CDR3 coding DNA: TGTGCCAGCAGAGACAGAAGGTACACTGAAGCTTTCTTT. V is TRBV25-1 and J is TRBJ1-1; weak D call: TRBD1 (5 bases). The V gene's germline CDR1 is MGHDK and CDR2 SYGVNS. There are 13 residues in the CDR3. The ends were cut back, 6 bases at V and 3 bases at J, with 11 bases in the middle.

CDR3: CASSGSGSYNEQFF. The CDR3 coding sequence is TGTGCCAGCAGCGGCAGCGGCTCCTACAATGAGCAGTTCTTC. The gene calls are TRBV4-2 and TRBJ2-1, with D tentatively TRBD2 (5 bases). Trimming pared 5 bases from V and 0 bases from J, leaving 8 bases between. Germline assignment: CDR1 LGHNA and CDR2 YNFKEQ. The CDR3 length is 14 residues.

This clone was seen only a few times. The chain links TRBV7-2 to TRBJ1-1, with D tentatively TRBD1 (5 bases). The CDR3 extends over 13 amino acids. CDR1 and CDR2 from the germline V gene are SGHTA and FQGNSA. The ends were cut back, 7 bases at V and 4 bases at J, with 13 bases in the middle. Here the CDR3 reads CASNTQGGTEAFF. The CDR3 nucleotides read TGTGCCAGCAACACTCAGGGAGGCACTGAAGCTTTCTTT.